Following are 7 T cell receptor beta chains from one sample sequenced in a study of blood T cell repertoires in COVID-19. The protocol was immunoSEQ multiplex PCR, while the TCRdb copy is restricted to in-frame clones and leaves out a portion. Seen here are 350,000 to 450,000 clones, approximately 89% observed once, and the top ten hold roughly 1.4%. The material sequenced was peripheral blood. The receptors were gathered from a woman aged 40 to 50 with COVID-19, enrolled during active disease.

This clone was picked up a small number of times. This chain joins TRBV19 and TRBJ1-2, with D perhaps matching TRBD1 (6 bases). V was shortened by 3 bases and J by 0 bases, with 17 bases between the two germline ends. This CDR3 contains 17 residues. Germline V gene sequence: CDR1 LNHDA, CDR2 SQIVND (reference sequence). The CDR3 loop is CASSMVRGYEANYGYTF. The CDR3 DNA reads TGTGCCAGTAGTATGGTCAGGGGATATGAGGCTAACTATGGCTACACCTTC.

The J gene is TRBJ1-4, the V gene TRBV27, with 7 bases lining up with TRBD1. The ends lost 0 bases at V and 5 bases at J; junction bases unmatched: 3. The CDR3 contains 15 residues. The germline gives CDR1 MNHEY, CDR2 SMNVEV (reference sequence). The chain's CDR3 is CASSLSGQANEKLFF. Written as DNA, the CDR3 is TGTGCCAGCAGTTTATCCGGACAGGCCAATGAAAAACTGTTTTTT.

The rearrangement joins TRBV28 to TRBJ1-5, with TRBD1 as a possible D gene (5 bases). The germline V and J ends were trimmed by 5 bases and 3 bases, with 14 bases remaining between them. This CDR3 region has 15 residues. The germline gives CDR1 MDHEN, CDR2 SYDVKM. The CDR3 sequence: CASSTGQPYNQPQHF. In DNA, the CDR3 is TGTGCCAGCAGTACAGGACAACCGTACAATCAGCCCCAGCATTTT.

The CDR3 loop reads CASSLEKGQNYEQYF. The CDR3 DNA follows: TGTGCCAGCAGCTTAGAAAAAGGACAGAACTACGAGCAGTACTTC. V is TRBV7-9 and J is TRBJ2-7; the D gene is possibly TRBD1 (6 bases). V was shortened by 1 base and J by 3 bases, with 13 bases between the two germline ends. The CDR3 covers 15 residues. CDR1 SEHNR and CDR2 FQNEAQ come from the germline V gene (reference sequence).

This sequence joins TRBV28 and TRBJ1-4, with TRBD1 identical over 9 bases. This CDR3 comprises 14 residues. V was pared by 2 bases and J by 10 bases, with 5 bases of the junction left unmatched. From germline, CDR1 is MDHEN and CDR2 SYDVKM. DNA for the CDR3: TGTGCCAGCAGTTTACCCCTGGGACAGGGAAAACTGTTTTTT. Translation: CASSLPLGQGKLFF.

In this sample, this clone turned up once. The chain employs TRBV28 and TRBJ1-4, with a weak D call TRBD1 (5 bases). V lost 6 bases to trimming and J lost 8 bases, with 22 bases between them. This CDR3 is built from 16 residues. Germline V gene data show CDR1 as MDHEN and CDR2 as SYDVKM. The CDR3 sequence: CASSPISAPGVEKLFF. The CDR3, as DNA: TGTGCCAGCAGCCCCATATCCGCACCGGGGGTGGAAAAACTGTTTTTT. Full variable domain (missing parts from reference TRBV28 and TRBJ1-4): DVKVTQSSRYLVKRTGEKVFLECVQDMDHENMFWYRQDPGLGLRLIYFSYDVKMKEKGDIPEGYSVSREKKERFSLILESASTNQTSMYLCASSPISAPGVEKLFFGSGTQLSVL.

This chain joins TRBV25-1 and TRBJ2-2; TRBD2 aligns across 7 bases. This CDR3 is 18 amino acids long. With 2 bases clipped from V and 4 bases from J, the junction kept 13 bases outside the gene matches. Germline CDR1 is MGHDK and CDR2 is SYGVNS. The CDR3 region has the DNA TGTGCCAGCAGTGAAGCTCAGGTCCCGCGGGGGATCACCGGGGAGCTGTTTTTT. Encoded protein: CASSEAQVPRGITGELFF.